This record looks at one T cell receptor (beta chain) sequence and its context. The antigen is not known. On each TCR cDNA molecule, a unique molecular identifier was present. Each CDR3 protein is one row after TCRdb ran MiXCR on the 5' RACE reads. In the table there are 3,000 or so distinct CDR3 sequences, about a sixth of which are singletons. This specimen comes from a study of spatial heterogeneity in lung cancer. Study-wide points: Expanded TCRs classified as ubiquitous or regional were counted, and these counts tracked ubiquitous and regional nonsynonymous mutations, respectively. Mutation counts in tumors were tracked by counts of expanded intratumoral alpha and beta TCRs.

Time point of the sample: sample taken at primary tumor resection. Untreated early-stage non-small cell lung cancer patients, 72 in total, were the donors. Researchers sequenced whole RNA taken from tumor, nontumor lung or frozen PBMC without sorting. V was trimmed by 4 bases and J by 9 bases, leaving 19 bases between them. Germline V gives CDR1 MNHEY, CDR2 SMNVEV (reference sequence). The CDR3 covers 14 residues. V is TRBV27 and J is TRBJ2-7, with D unresolved. This TCR derives from a male donor with early-stage non-small cell lung cancer. The material was lung tumor tissue, obtained at surgery. CDR3 coding DNA: TGTGCCAGCAGTTCGGCAGGTCTATTTCCCTGGCAGTACTTC. It translates to CASSSAGLFPWQYF.